Listed here is a single T cell receptor beta chain. The treatment was: oral pan-JAK inhibitor, 5-10 mg twice daily. The entry originates in a study of CD8+ T cells in alopecia areata. cDNA serving as the sequencing template came from extracted, reverse transcribed RNA. TCRdb's copy holds only in-frame clones and misses some; the assay was immunoSEQ multiplex PCR. Among about 140,000 clones listed, roughly nine tenths were seen once. Germline lookup yields CDR1 SQVTM and CDR2 ANQGSEA. V shed 2 bases, J shed 2 bases, and the junction held 7 bases outside the gene matches. The CDR3 loop spans 15 amino acids.

Sequenced here: CD8+ T cells sorted from blood, sampled at week 4, from a patient treated with tofacitinib. The chain links TRBV29-1 to TRBJ2-7, with 9 bases fitting TRBD1. The origin of this receptor is a human donor with alopecia areata. CDR3 DNA: TGCAGCGTTGAACCACTGGACAGGGGTGCCTACGAGCAGTACTTC. Protein product: CSVEPLDRGAYEQYF.